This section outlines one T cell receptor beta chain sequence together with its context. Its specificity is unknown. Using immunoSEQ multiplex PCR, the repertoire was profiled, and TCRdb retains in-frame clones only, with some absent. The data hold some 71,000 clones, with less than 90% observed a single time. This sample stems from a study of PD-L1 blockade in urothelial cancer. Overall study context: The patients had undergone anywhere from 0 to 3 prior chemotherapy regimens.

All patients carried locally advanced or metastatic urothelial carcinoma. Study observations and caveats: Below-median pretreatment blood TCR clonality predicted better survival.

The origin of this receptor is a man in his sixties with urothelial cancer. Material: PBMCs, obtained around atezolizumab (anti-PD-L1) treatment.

The DNA for the CDR3 is TGTGCCAGCAGCGGCACAGGGGGCAGTGGCTACACCTTC. Amino acids: CASSGTGGSGYTF. The J gene is TRBJ1-2, the V gene TRBV7-9; 9 positions match TRBD1. This CDR3 contains 13 residues. With 5 bases clipped from V and 7 bases from J, the junction kept 5 bases outside the gene matches. Per the germline V gene, CDR1 is SEHNR and CDR2 is FQNEAQ (reference sequence).